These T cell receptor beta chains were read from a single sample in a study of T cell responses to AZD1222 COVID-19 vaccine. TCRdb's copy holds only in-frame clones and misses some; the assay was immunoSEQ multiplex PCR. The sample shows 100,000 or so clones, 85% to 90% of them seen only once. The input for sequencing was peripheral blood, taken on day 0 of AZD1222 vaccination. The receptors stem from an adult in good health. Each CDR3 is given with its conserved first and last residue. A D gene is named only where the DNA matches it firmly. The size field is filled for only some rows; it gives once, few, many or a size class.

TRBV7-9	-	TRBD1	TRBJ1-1	TGTGCCAGCAGCGCGAAGGACAGGGAGGTGACTGAAGCTTTCTTT	CASSAKDREVTEAFF
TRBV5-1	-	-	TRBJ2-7	TGCGCCAGCAGCTTGGGGGGAGGCAGGCCCGAGCAGTACTTC	CASSLGGGRPEQYF
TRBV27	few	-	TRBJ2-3	TGTGCCAGCAGTTTAAATCCCCCTAGGGGGGATACGCAGTATTTT	CASSLNPPRGDTQYF
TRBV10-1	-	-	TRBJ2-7	TGCGCCAGCAGTGAGTCCGCGGACCGACTCTCCTACGAGCAGTACTTC	CASSESADRLSYEQYF
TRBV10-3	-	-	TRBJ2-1	TGTGCCATCAGTTCCGGGGGAGGCAGCTCCTACAATGAGCAGTTCTTC	CAISSGGGSSYNEQFF
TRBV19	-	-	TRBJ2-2	TGTGCCAGTAGACTGGACCGGGACACCGGGGAGCTGTTTTTT	CASRLDRDTGELFF
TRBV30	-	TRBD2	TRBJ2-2	TGTGCCTGGAGTGTACCGGGACTAGCTACGACCGGGGAGCTGTTTTTT	CAWSVPGLATTGELFF
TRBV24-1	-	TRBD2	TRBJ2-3	TGTGCCACCAGTGAACCTGGACTAGATGGCACAGATACGCAGTATTTT	CATSEPGLDGTDTQYF
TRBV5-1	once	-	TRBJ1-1	TGCGCCAGCAGCTTGGAGGGGGGGTTCTACTCGAACACTGAAGCTTTCTTT	CASSLEGGFYSNTEAFF
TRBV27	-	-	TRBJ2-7	TGTGCCAGCAGTTTATCCTACCCTACCCTCACTAGTTTCTACGAGCAGTACTTC	CASSLSYPTLTSFYEQYF
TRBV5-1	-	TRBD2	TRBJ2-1	TGCGCCAGCAGCTCCCCCGAAAGGGAGGGTGAGCAGTTCTTC	CASSSPEREGEQFF